These 17 T cell receptor beta chains were sequenced from one sample in a study of spatial heterogeneity in lung cancer. Study results and limitations: Tumoral mutation counts were tracked by counts of expanded intratumoral alpha and beta TCRs.

These receptors lack a known antigen. The time point was: sample taken at primary tumor resection. Each CDR3 protein gets one entry after TCRdb re-called the 5' RACE reads with MiXCR. This table holds 11,000 to 15,000 distinct CDR3 sequences, about 4.5% found once. The sample in question was lung tumor tissue, obtained at surgery. The origin of the receptors is a female donor with early-stage non-small cell lung cancer.

This clonotype came up many times. The chain uses TRBV28 and TRBJ1-2; D uncertain. CDR3 length equals 14 residues. V lost 5 bases to trimming and J lost 4 bases, with 14 bases between them. The germline CDR1 and CDR2 sequences are MDHEN and SYDVKM. DNA for the CDR3: TGTGCCAGCAGTCCCCAAGGAGGGCTCTATGGCTACACCTTC. Translating it yields CASSPQGGLYGYTF.

This clonotype occurred many times. V gene TRBV10-2 combines with J gene TRBJ2-5; 10 nucleotides agree with TRBD1. V trimming: 11 bases; J trimming: 4 bases; junction bases outside the gene matches: 25. The CDR3 runs 19 residues. Per the germline V gene, CDR1 is WSHSY and CDR2 is SAAADI. The DNA of the CDR3 is TGCGCCGGGGGACAGGGGCGAGAGACCCAGCGACAGGGGCGAGAGACCCAGTACTTC. The encoded protein is CAGGQGRETQRQGRETQYF.

This clonotype was recorded at least ten times. CDR3 protein: CASSSGGKGYTF. The CDR3 DNA reads TGTGCCAGCAGCTCGGGAGGTAAAGGCTACACCTTC. J is TRBJ1-2 and V is TRBV7-9; no firm D call. Deletions cut 4 bases from V and 8 bases from J, with 11 bases between. This CDR3 is built from 12 residues. The V gene's germline CDR1 is SEHNR and CDR2 FQNEAQ (reference sequence).

This clonotype ranks as medium-sized. The rearrangement uses TRBV6-2 or TRBV6-3 and TRBJ2-3; 14 bases are a match to TRBD2. The CDR3 consists of 18 residues. CDR1 is MNHEY, CDR2 SVGEGT, per germline. J was trimmed by 4 bases and V by 6 bases; bases with no gene match: 12. CDR3 bases: TGTGCCAGCAGCCCCGGGACTAGCGGGGGCTTTCGCGCAGATACGCAGTATTTT. This codes for CASSPGTSGGFRADTQYF.

This clonotype is medium-sized by share. The chain uses TRBV15 and TRBJ2-6, with D unclear. The CDR3 covers 16 residues. Deletions cut 0 bases from V and 0 bases from J, with 6 bases between. From germline, CDR1 is LNHNV and CDR2 YYDKDF (reference sequence). The CDR3 loop reads CATSREVVSGANVLTF. In DNA, the CDR3 is TGTGCCACCAGCAGAGAGGTCGTCTCTGGGGCCAACGTCCTGACTTTC. Full variable domain (missing parts from reference TRBV15 and TRBJ2-6): DAMVIQNPRYQVTQFGKPVTLSCSQTLNHNVMYWYQQKSSQAPKLLFHYYDKDFNNEADTPDNFQSRRPNTSFCFLDIRSPGLGDTAMYLCATSREVVSGANVLTFGAGSRLTVL.

This clonotype came up many times. The V and J genes are TRBV20-1 and TRBJ2-1, with D unresolved. The V gene's germline CDR1 is DFQATT and CDR2 SNEGSKA (reference sequence). V was cut by 0 bases and J by 6 bases, with 6 bases left in between. The length of the CDR3 is 12 residues. The CDR3 DNA reads TGCAGTGCTAGAGATATCGGCAATGAGCAGTTCTTC. Translating it yields CSARDIGNEQFF.

This clonotype was detected many times. The chain carries TRBV20-1 and TRBJ2-1; D unclear. Germline V CDR1 and CDR2: DFQATT, SNEGSKA (reference sequence). CDR3 length: 13 residues. The germline V and J ends were trimmed by 1 base and 2 bases, with 6 bases remaining between them. CDR3 in DNA: TGCAGTGCTAGAGTGGGGACCTACAATGAGCAGTTCTTC. Translation: CSARVGTYNEQFF.

In its sample, this clonotype was seen many times. The chain links TRBV27 to TRBJ2-7, with a possible D match to TRBD1 (6 bases). Trimming left V 5 bases short and J 4 bases short, with 15 bases between. The germline gives CDR1 MNHEY, CDR2 SMNVEV (reference sequence). The CDR3 is 14 amino acids. The CDR3 here is CASSGQDSSYEQYF. The DNA for the CDR3 is TGTGCCAGCAGTGGCCAGGACAGCTCTTACGAGCAGTACTTC.

This clonotype was observed a handful of times. This rearrangement joins TRBV4-3 to TRBJ2-5, with D maybe TRBD2 (7 bases). CDR3 length: 14 residues. The ends were cut back, 1 base at V and 4 bases at J, with 10 bases in the middle. Germline CDR1 LGHNA, CDR2 YSLEER. CDR3 region: CASSQGGGRETQYF. In DNA form, the CDR3 reads TGCGCCAGCAGCCAAGGGGGGGGCCGAGAGACCCAGTACTTC.

The sample holds many counts of this clonotype. The genes are TRBV2 and TRBJ2-7, with 11 nucleotides matching TRBD1. V lost 5 bases, J lost 4 bases, and 4 bases stayed unmatched. This CDR3 has 14 amino acids. Germline values: CDR1 SNHLY, CDR2 FYNNEI. CDR3 residues: CASSSGTGGYEQYF. CDR3 in DNA: TGTGCCAGCAGTTCCGGGACAGGGGGGTACGAGCAGTACTTC. Combining the CDR3 with reference TRBV2 and TRBJ2-7 gives the whole variable domain EPEVTQTPSHQVTQMGQEVILRCVPISNHLYFYWYRQILGQKVEFLVSFYNNEISEKSEIFDDQFSVERPDGSNFTLKIRSTKLEDSAMYFCASSSGTGGYEQYFGPGTRLTVT.

About this clonotype: This could be a read error, since a much larger clone is one nucleotide away. The CDR3 bases are TGTGCCACCGCCGGAGGGGACTCCTACGAGCAGAACTTC. Encoded protein: CATAGGDSYEQNF. The chain has TRBV24-1 and TRBJ2-7; D is possibly TRBD2 (6 bases). The germline gives CDR1 KGHDR, CDR2 SFDVKD. This CDR3 region has 13 residues.

By frequency in the sample, this clonotype is medium-sized (0.01 to 0.1%). The rearrangement joins TRBV24-1 to TRBJ2-1; D is unresolved. V was shortened by 4 bases and J by 9 bases, with 9 bases between the two germline ends. The CDR3 spans 12 residues. Germline V gene lookup returns CDR1 KGHDR and CDR2 SFDVKD. In DNA, the CDR3 is TGTGCCACCAGTGACTCGGTTGGTGAGCAGTTCTTC. This codes for CATSDSVGEQFF.

In regard to this clonotype: This may be a read error, as it is one base from a much larger clone. The chain recombines TRBV5-4 with TRBJ2-1; D could derive from TRBD1 or TRBD2 (6 bases each). This CDR3 region has 16 residues. Germline CDR1 SGHNT, CDR2 YYREEE (reference sequence). CDR3 nucleotides: TGTGTCAGCAGCCGGTCGGGTAGGGGGGATGGAAATGAGCAGTTCTTC. It codes for CVSSRSGRGDGNEQFF.

This clonotype was found many times. The chain links TRBV13 to TRBJ2-3; no clear D gene. The CDR3 is 12 amino acids. V gave up 2 bases and J gave up 5 bases, with 5 bases separating them. Germline loops: CDR1 PRHDT, CDR2 FYEKMQ (reference sequence). CDR3 residues: CASSLRQDTQYF. CDR3 sequence (DNA): TGTGCCAGCAGCTTACGTCAAGATACGCAGTATTTT.

This clonotype occurred many times. The gene calls are TRBV12-3 or TRBV12-4 and TRBJ2-7; 9 nucleotides agree with TRBD1. With V trimmed by 6 bases and J by 5 bases, 11 bases remained unmatched. The CDR3 loop spans 15 amino acids. The CDR3 DNA follows: TGTGCCAGCAGGAGGACGGGACAGGGCTACCACGAGCAGTACTTC. It specifies CASRRTGQGYHEQYF.

Many counts were recorded for this clonotype. V usage is TRBV4-1 and J usage is TRBJ2-3; unclear D gene. The CDR3 contains 14 residues. Per the germline V gene, CDR1 is MGHRA and CDR2 is YSYEKL. Trimming cost V 4 bases and J 1 base, with 9 bases left between them. The CDR3 loop reads CASSRTDGTDTQYF. DNA for the CDR3: TGCGCCAGCAGCCGAACGGACGGCACAGATACGCAGTATTTT.

Many counts were recorded for this clonotype. Written as DNA, the CDR3 is TGTGCCAGCAGCTTGAGTGACAGGGGAGCAGAGACCCAGTACTTC. Encoded protein: CASSLSDRGAETQYF. V usage is TRBV11-2 and J usage is TRBJ2-5; TRBD1 matches at 8 bases. The CDR3 sequence is 15 residues long. CDR1 and CDR2 from the germline V gene are SGHAT and FQNNGV. V lost 3 bases to trimming and J lost 4 bases; unmatched junction nucleotides: 7.